The text below deals with one TCR beta chain. This record comes from a study of blood T cell repertoires in COVID-19. Study-wide context: Some COVID-19 samples were acute and others convalescent; all came from the United States, Italy and Spain. In each case, the material was cDNA or gDNA derived from T cells, B-cell-depleted T cells, or PBMCs.

Original processing notes: Using reference gene primer amplification, nucleated cell counts were estimated. Assay used: immunoSEQ multiplex PCR; TCRdb lists only in-frame clones, some missing. That table is the source of V, J and clone size, and D and trimming were worked out from the DNA. Counted here are around 140,000 clones, around four fifths occurring once; the ten biggest clones make up roughly 1.6%. V lost 5 bases, J lost 1 base, and 11 bases stayed unmatched. CDR3 length equals 17 residues. Germline loops: CDR1 MNHEY, CDR2 SVGEGT. The gene calls are TRBV6-2 or TRBV6-3 and TRBJ1-5; 7 bases map to TRBD1. This clonotype was obtained from a human donor in a cohort sampled during active COVID-19. Sequenced material: peripheral blood. CDR3 nucleotide sequence: TGTGCCAGCAGTAATAGGAACAGGGGAACGAGCAATCAGCCCCAGCATTTT. As protein: CASSNRNRGTSNQPQHF.